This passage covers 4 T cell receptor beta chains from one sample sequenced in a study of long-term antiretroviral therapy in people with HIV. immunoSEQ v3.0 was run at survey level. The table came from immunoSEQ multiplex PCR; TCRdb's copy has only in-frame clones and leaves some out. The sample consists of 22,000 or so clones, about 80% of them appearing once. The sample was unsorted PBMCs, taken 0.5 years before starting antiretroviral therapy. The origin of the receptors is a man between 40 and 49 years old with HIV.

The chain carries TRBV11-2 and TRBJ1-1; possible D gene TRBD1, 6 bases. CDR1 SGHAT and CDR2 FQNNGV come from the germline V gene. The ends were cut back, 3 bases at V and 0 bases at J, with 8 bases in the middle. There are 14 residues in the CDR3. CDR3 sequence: CASSLGHLNTEAFF. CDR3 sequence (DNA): TGTGCCAGCAGCTTGGGACACCTGAACACTGAAGCTTTCTTT.

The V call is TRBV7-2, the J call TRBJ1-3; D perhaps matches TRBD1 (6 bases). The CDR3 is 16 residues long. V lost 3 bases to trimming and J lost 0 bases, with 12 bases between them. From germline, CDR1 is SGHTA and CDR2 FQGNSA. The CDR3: CASSLGDTYSGNTIYF. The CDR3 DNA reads TGTGCCAGCAGCTTGGGGGACACTTACTCTGGAAACACCATATATTTT.

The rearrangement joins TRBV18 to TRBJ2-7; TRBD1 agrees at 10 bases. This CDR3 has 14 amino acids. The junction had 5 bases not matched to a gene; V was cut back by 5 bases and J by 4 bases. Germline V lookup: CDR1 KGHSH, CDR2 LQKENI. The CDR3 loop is CASSATGGRYEQYF. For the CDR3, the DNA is TGTGCCAGCTCAGCGACAGGGGGCCGGTACGAGCAGTACTTC.

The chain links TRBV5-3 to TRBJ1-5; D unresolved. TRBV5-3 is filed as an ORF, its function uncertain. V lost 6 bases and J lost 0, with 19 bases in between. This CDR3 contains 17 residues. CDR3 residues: CARKYQQPNYSNQPQHF. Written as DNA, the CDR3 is TGTGCCAGAAAGTATCAACAGCCCAACTATAGCAATCAGCCCCAGCATTTT.